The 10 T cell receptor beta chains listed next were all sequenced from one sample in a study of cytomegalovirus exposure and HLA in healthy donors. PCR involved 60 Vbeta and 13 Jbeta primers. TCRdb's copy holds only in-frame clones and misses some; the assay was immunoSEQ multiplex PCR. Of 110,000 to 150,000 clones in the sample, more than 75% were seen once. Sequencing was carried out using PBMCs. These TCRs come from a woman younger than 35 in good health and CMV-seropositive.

CDR3 DNA: TGTGCCAGCAGTGGGGACAGGGGGCGACCGAATTCACCCCTCCACTTT. This codes for CASSGDRGRPNSPLHF. The chain has TRBV2 and TRBJ1-6; 12 bases line up with TRBD1. This CDR3 has 16 residues. The V segment lost 4 bases and the J segment 7 bases; nucleotides outside the gene matches: 5. Germline lookup yields CDR1 SNHLY and CDR2 FYNNEI.

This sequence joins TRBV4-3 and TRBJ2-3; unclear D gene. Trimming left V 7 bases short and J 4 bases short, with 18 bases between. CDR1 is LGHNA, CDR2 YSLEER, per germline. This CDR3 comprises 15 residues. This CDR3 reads CASICQVRWSDTQYF. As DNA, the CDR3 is TGCGCCAGCATTTGTCAGGTAAGGTGGTCAGATACGCAGTATTTT.

This chain's CDR3 is CASSETGNNSPLHF. CDR3 DNA: TGTGCCAGCAGTGAGACAGGAAATAATTCACCCCTCCACTTT. The chain carries TRBV6-4 and TRBJ1-6; the D gene is possibly TRBD1 (6 bases). From germline, CDR1 is MRHNA and CDR2 SNTAGT. Trimming removed 3 bases at V and 5 bases at J, with 8 bases between. The CDR3 spans 14 residues.

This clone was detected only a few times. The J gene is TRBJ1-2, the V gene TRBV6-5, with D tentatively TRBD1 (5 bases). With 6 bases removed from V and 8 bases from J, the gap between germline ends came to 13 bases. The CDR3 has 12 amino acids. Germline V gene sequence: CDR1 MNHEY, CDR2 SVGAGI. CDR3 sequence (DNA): TGTGCCAGCAGCTCGGGGGGGGACGGCTACACCTTC. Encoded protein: CASSSGGDGYTF.

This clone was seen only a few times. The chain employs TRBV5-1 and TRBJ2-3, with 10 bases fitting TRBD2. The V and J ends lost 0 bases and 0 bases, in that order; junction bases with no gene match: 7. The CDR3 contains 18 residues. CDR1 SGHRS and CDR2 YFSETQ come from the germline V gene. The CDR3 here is CASSLGSGGSTSTDTQYF. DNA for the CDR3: TGCGCCAGCAGCTTGGGTAGCGGGGGGTCAACTAGCACAGATACGCAGTATTTT.

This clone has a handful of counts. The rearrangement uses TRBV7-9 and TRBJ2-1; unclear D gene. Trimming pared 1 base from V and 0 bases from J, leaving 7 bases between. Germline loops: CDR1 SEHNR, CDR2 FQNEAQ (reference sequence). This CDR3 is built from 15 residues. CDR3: CASSLGESSYNEQFF. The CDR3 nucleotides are TGTGCCAGCAGCTTAGGAGAGAGCTCCTACAATGAGCAGTTCTTC.

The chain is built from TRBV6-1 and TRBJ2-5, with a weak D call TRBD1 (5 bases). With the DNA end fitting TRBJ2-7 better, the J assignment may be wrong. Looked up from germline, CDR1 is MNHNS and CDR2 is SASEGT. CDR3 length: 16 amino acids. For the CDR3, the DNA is TGTGCCAGCAGTGAAGGGGGCGACCTTAGGGGCTACGAGCAGTACTTC. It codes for CASSEGGDLRGYEQYF.

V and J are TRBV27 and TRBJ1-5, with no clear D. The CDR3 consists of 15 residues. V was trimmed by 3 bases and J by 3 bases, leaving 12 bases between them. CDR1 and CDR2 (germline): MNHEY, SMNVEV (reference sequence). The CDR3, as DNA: TGTGCCAGCAGTTTGGTCGCACAGTACAATCAGCCCCAGCATTTT. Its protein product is CASSLVAQYNQPQHF.

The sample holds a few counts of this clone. CDR3 in DNA: TGTGCCAGCAGTTTGGGGCCCCCCCACGAGCAGTACTTC. This codes for CASSLGPPHEQYF. The genes are TRBV27 and TRBJ2-7, with D maybe TRBD1 (5 bases). CDR1 and CDR2 (germline): MNHEY, SMNVEV (reference sequence). V dropped 3 bases and J dropped 5 bases, with 11 bases sitting between them. The CDR3 is 13 amino acids.

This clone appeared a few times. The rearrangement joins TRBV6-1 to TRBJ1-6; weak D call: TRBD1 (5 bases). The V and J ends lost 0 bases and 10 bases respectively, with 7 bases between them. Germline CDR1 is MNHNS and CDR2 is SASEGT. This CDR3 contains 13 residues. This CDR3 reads CASSEARQSPLHF. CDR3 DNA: TGTGCCAGCAGTGAAGCTCGACAGTCACCCCTCCACTTT.